Listed below are T cell receptor beta chains from one sample, sequenced in a study of identical twins. TCRdb reprocessed the 5' RACE reads with MiXCR, giving one entry per CDR3 protein. The table shows about 890,000 distinct CDR3 sequences, with over 9% occurring only once. The sample was also reused in another study, on yellow fever vaccine responses in identical twins.

The sample was PBMCs. These receptors were taken from a woman between 18 and 29 years old in good health. CDR3s include the opening cysteine and the closing phenylalanine or tryptophan. Fields, in order: V gene, J gene, clone size, D gene, CDR3 DNA, CDR3 protein. A D gene is named only where the DNA matches it firmly. Size is stated for part of the rows, as once, few or many counts, or as a class when the clone is expanded.

TRBV2	TRBJ2-5	few	-	TGTGCCAGCACCCCAGACCACCAAGAGACCCAGTACTTC	CASTPDHQETQYF
TRBV6-5	TRBJ1-5	few	-	TGTGCCAGCAGTTACTCAATAGGGGCTAGCAATCAGCCCCAGCATTTT	CASSYSIGASNQPQHF
TRBV6-5	TRBJ1-1	few	-	TGTGCCACCATTTCACCACAGGAACCGGGGAAGAACACTGAAGCTTTCTTT	CATISPQEPGKNTEAFF
TRBV12-3/TRBV12-4	TRBJ2-1	few	TRBD1	TGTGCCAGCAGTTCTCAGGGGGCCTACAATGAGCAGTTCTTC	CASSSQGAYNEQFF
TRBV15	TRBJ2-4	-	-	TGTGCCACCAGCAGCCTTCAGGGTCCCAAAAACATTCAGTACTTC	CATSSLQGPKNIQYF
TRBV5-1	TRBJ1-2	-	TRBD1	TGCGCCAGCAGCTTGGCCGAGGGACAGGGGGCGTTCGGCTACACCTTC	CASSLAEGQGAFGYTF
TRBV28	TRBJ1-1	few	-	TGTGCCAGCAGGGTGCCCCTACAGGGAGGGTTCACTGAAGCTTTCTTT	CASRVPLQGGFTEAFF
TRBV29-1	TRBJ2-3	few	-	TGCAGCGATGACAGTGGCACTGGCACAGATACGCAGTATTTT	CSDDSGTGTDTQYF
TRBV7-9	TRBJ1-3	many	-	TGTGCCAGTCAACAGGGCTCTGGAAACACCATATATTTT	CASQQGSGNTIYF
TRBV20-1	TRBJ1-3	few	TRBD1	TGCAGTGCTAGCAGGGGGCGTGATCCCTCTGGAAACACCATATATTTT	CSASRGRDPSGNTIYF
TRBV10-3	TRBJ1-1	many	TRBD1	TGTGCCATCGGGGACAGCATGAACACTGAAGCTTTCTTT	CAIGDSMNTEAFF
TRBV10-3	TRBJ1-1	many	TRBD1	TGTGCCATCAGTGAGGACAGGGATGAAGCTTTCTTT	CAISEDRDEAFF
TRBV20-1	TRBJ2-2	few	-	TGCAGTGCCATCCGAGGCGCAACGAACACCGGGGAGCTGTTTTTT	CSAIRGATNTGELFF
TRBV5-1	TRBJ2-5	-	-	TGCGCCAGCAGCTTGGAGCCAGGGGCTGAGACCCAGTACTTC	CASSLEPGAETQYF
TRBV27	TRBJ1-5	few	-	TGTGCCAGCAGTTTATCTATGGTTCAGCCCCAGCATTTT	CASSLSMVQPQHF
TRBV6-1	TRBJ1-1	-	TRBD1	TGTGCCAGCAGTCCTCCTCTGGGACAGGAGAACACTGAAGCTTTCTTT	CASSPPLGQENTEAFF
TRBV15	TRBJ1-3	few	TRBD1	TGTGCCACCGGGACAGGGATAAACACCATATATTTT	CATGTGINTIYF
TRBV5-1	TRBJ2-5	-	-	TGCGCCAGCAGCTTGCCCAGGAAGACGCAAGAGACCCAGTACTTC	CASSLPRKTQETQYF
TRBV5-1	TRBJ2-1	many	TRBD2	TGCGCCAGCAGCTTGGTTAGCGGGGTCAATGAGCAGTTCTTC	CASSLVSGVNEQFF
TRBV10-3	TRBJ1-1	-	-	TGTGCCATCAGTGAAACCATGTTGAACACTGAAGCTTTCTTT	CAISETMLNTEAFF
TRBV28	TRBJ1-4	many	TRBD1	TGTGCCAGCAGTCCACAGGGGCCGGGCAATGAAAAACTGTTTTTT	CASSPQGPGNEKLFF
TRBV5-1	TRBJ2-5	-	-	TGCGCCAGCAGCCCCGCCGGGACTGGAAAAGAGACCCAGTACTTC	CASSPAGTGKETQYF
TRBV6-2/TRBV6-3	TRBJ2-2	-	TRBD2	TGTGCCAGCTCAAAGTTTACGTACCGTTTAGCGGGATTGGGACTCGGGGAGCTGTTTTTT	CASSKFTYRLAGLGLGELFF
TRBV20-1	TRBJ1-5	-	TRBD1	TGCAGTGCGGAGGGGCAGGGGGTGGGGCAGCCCCAGCATTTT	CSAEGQGVGQPQHF
TRBV28	TRBJ1-3	few	-	TGTGCCAGCAGTTTATGGGAGACCGCACGAAACACCATATATTTT	CASSLWETARNTIYF
TRBV20-1	TRBJ1-1	-	TRBD1	TGCAGTGCTAGAGTCAGGGACAGACGAGAGAACACTGAAGCTTTCTTT	CSARVRDRRENTEAFF
TRBV15	TRBJ1-6	many	-	TGTGCCACCAGCAGAGATCGGTATTCACCCCTCCACTTT	CATSRDRYSPLHF
TRBV27	TRBJ2-5	many	TRBD2	TGTGCCAGCAGGACTAGCGGAAACCAAGAGACCCAGTACTTC	CASRTSGNQETQYF
TRBV4-1	TRBJ2-1	-	-	TGCGCCAGCAGCCAAGATTCCGGTTACAATGAGCAGTTCTTC	CASSQDSGYNEQFF
TRBV5-1	TRBJ1-4	many	TRBD1	TGCGCCAGCAGCCCGGACAGGGGAGGTGGGAATGAAAAACTGTTTTTT	CASSPDRGGGNEKLFF
TRBV6-1	TRBJ1-6	-	-	TGTGCCAGCATCCCCTGGGGGCCTCGTGGCTCCTATAATTCACCCCTCCACTTT	CASIPWGPRGSYNSPLHF
TRBV2	TRBJ2-1	-	TRBD1	TGTGCCAGCAGCCTGGGACAGGGATCCACGAAGGAGCAGTTCTTC	CASSLGQGSTKEQFF
TRBV10-1	TRBJ2-3	few	-	TGCGCCAGCAGTGAGGGGGTCACAGATACGCAGTATTTT	CASSEGVTDTQYF
TRBV7-9	TRBJ1-5	few	-	TGTGCCAGCAGCTTAGTACAGGATCAGCCCCAGCATTTT	CASSLVQDQPQHF
TRBV6-1	TRBJ1-1	few	TRBD1	TGTGCCAGCGCGACGACGGACAGGGTGAACACTGAAGCTTTCTTT	CASATTDRVNTEAFF
TRBV4-1	TRBJ2-3	many	TRBD2	TGCGCCAGCAGCCAACCGGGACTAGCGGGGATTCCAGATACGCAGTATTTT	CASSQPGLAGIPDTQYF
TRBV7-9	TRBJ1-2	-	-	TGTGCCAGCAGCTTAGATTACACGGAGGGGACCTTC	CASSLDYTEGTF
TRBV3-1	TRBJ2-1	few	TRBD1	TGTGCCAGCAGCCCAAAGGGACAGGCCAATGAGCAGTTCTTC	CASSPKGQANEQFF
TRBV9	TRBJ2-1	-	TRBD2	TGTGCCAGCAGCGTAGACAGCGGGGGGGTCAATGAGCAGTTCTTC	CASSVDSGGVNEQFF
TRBV6-2/TRBV6-3	TRBJ2-5	-	-	TGTGCCAGCAGGTACAAGAACAGGTACCAAGAGACCCAGTACTTC	CASRYKNRYQETQYF
TRBV7-9	TRBJ2-2	many	-	TGTGCCAGCAGCTTAGGGGTCCCCACCGGGGAGCTGTTTTTT	CASSLGVPTGELFF
TRBV28	TRBJ1-2	few	-	TGTGCCAGCAGTTTTTCCCGCTCCCGGACCTACAGGGATGGCTACACCTTC	CASSFSRSRTYRDGYTF
TRBV7-3	TRBJ1-2	few	-	TGTGCCAGCAGCTTGACTCCGGGACGCGAAGGCTATGGCTACACCTTC	CASSLTPGREGYGYTF
TRBV27	TRBJ1-1	many	-	TGTGCCAGCAGTTTATCGTGGGGGCCCACTGAAGCTTTCTTT	CASSLSWGPTEAFF
TRBV11-1	TRBJ1-2	-	TRBD1	TGTGCCAGCAGCTTCAAACTACAGGGGGACTATGGCTACACCTTC	CASSFKLQGDYGYTF